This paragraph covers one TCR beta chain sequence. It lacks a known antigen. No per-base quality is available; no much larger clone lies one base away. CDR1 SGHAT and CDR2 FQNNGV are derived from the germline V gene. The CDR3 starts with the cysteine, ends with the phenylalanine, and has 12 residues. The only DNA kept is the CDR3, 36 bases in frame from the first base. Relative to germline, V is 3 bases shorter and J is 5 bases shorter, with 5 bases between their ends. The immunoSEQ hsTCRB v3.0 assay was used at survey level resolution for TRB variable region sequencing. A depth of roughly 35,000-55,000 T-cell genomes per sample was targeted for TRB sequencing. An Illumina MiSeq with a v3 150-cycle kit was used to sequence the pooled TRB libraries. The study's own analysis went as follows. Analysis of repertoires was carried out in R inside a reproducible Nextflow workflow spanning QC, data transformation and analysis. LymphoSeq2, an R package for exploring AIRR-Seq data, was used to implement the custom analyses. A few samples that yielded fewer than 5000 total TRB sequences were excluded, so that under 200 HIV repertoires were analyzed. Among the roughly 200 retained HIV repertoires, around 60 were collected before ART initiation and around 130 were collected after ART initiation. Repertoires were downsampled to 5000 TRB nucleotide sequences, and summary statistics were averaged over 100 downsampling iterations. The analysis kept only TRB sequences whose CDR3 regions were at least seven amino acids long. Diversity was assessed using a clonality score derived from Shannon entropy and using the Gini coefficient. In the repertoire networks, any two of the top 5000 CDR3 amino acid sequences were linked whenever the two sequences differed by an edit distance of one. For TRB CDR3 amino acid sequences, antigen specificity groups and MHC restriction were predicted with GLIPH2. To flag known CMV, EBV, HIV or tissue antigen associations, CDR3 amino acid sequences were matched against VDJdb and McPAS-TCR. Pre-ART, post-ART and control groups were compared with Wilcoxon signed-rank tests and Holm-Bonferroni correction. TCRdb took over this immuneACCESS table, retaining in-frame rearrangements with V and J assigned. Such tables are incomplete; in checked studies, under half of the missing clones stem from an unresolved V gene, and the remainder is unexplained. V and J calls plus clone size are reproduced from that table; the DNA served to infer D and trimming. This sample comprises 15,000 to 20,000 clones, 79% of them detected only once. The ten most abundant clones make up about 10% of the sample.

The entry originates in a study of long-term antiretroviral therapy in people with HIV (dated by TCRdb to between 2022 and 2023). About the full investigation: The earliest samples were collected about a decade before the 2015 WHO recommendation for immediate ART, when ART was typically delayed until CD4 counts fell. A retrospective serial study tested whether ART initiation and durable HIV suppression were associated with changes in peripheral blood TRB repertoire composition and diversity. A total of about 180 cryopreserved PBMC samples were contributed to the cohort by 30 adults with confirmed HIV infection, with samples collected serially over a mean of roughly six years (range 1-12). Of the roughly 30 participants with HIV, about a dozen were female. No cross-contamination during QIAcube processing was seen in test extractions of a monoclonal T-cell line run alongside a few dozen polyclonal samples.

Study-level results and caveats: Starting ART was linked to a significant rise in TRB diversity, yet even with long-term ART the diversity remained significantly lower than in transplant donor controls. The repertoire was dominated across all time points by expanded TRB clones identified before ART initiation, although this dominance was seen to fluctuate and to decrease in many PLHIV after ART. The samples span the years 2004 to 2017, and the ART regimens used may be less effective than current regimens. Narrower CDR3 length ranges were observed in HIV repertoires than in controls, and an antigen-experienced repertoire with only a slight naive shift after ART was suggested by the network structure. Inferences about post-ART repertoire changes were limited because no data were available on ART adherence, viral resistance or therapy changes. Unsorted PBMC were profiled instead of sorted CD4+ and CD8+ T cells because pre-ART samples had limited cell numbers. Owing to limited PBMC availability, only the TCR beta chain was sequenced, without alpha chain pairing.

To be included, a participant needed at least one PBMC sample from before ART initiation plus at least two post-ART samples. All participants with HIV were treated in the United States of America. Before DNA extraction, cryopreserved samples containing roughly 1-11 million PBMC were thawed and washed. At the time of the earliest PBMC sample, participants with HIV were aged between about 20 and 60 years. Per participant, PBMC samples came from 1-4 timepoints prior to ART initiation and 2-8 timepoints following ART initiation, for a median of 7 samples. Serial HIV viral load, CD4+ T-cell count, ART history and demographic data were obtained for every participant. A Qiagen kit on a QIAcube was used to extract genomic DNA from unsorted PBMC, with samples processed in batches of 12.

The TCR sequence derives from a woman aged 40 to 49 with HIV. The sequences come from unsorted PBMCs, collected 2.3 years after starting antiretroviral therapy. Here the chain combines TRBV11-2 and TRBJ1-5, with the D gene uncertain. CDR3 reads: CASSLADQPQHF. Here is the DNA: TGTGCCAGCAGCTTGGCTGATCAGCCCCAGCATTTT.